This entry lists 17 T cell receptor beta chains sequenced from one sample in a study of blood T cells in healthy people across ages. For the second PCR, which ran for about 7 to 11 cycles, a sample-barcoded 5' primer and a J-beta primer mix were used. One entry per CDR3 protein, called by TCRdb with MiXCR from the 5' RACE reads. Seen here are about 630,000 distinct CDR3 sequences, approximately 21% observed once, and the top ten hold 3.6%. The sample taken for sequencing was blood. The receptors stem from a man aged 70-80 years in good health.

The genes are TRBV29-1 and TRBJ2-1; D might be TRBD1 (6 bases). The germline V gene has CDR1 SQVTM and CDR2 ANQGSEA. The CDR3 is 14 amino acids. Trimming shortened V by 6 bases and J by 6 bases, and 18 bases separated the two germline ends. This CDR3 reads CSVTLNRAVNEQFF. DNA for the CDR3: TGCAGCGTGACCCTCAACAGGGCGGTCAATGAGCAGTTCTTC.

The chain recombines TRBV7-9 with TRBJ2-7; D possibly corresponds to TRBD2 (5 bases). The V and J ends lost 5 bases and 1 base respectively, with 18 bases between them. This CDR3 is 16 amino acids long. Germline CDR1 and CDR2: SEHNR and FQNEAQ (reference sequence). In nucleotides, the CDR3 is TGTGCCAGCAGCCGGATAGCGTCACAAGGTTCCTACGAGCAGTACTTC. Translation gives CASSRIASQGSYEQYF.

The chain employs TRBV5-1 and TRBJ2-7; 7 nucleotides line up with TRBD1. The CDR3 length is 14 residues. V lost 3 bases and J lost 0; bases outside the gene matches: 3. Germline CDR1 and CDR2: SGHRS and YFSETQ. The CDR3 is CASSYGDSSYEQYF. As DNA, the CDR3 is TGCGCCAGCAGCTACGGGGACAGCTCCTACGAGCAGTACTTC.

This clonotype was observed many times. This sequence joins TRBV25-1 and TRBJ2-1, with D unclear. The CDR3 consists of 18 residues. V lost 0 bases and J lost 8, with 23 bases in between. The germline V gene has CDR1 MGHDK and CDR2 SYGVNS. CDR3 amino acids: CASSEYTLTESLGDEQFF. In DNA, the CDR3 is TGTGCCAGCAGTGAATATACCCTCACGGAATCACTTGGCGATGAGCAGTTCTTC.

As to this clonotype: A single base separates this from a much larger clone, so it may be a read error. CDR3 DNA: TGTGCCAGCAGCTTAGAACAGGGCAACAATGTGCAGTTCTTC. Protein product: CASSLEQGNNVQFF. This sequence joins TRBV7-2 and TRBJ2-1; the D gene is possibly TRBD1 (6 bases). This CDR3 spans 14 amino acids. CDR1 is SGHTA and CDR2 is FQGNSA in the germline V gene.

V gene TRBV12-3 or TRBV12-4 combines with J gene TRBJ2-5; perhaps TRBD1 as D (6 bases). The J call may be wrong; the DNA end is better matched by TRBJ2-7. The CDR3 has 15 amino acids. The DNA for the CDR3 is TGTGCCAGCAGTCCAAACCAGGACAGAGCCTACGAGCAGTACTTC. Residues: CASSPNQDRAYEQYF.

This clonotype was recorded at least ten times. The chain has TRBV6-1 and TRBJ2-6; D is possibly TRBD2 (6 bases). Germline values: CDR1 MNHNS, CDR2 SASEGT. This CDR3 spans 19 amino acids. V shed 0 bases and J shed 0 bases, with 15 bases lying between them. CDR3 residues: CASSEAPGLLTSGANVLTF. Written as DNA, the CDR3 is TGTGCCAGCAGTGAAGCGCCGGGACTCTTAACCTCTGGGGCCAACGTCCTGACTTTC.

The chain is built from TRBV7-2 and TRBJ1-1; 7 positions agree with TRBD1. In germline, CDR1 is SGHTA, CDR2 FQGNSA. The ends lost 2 bases at V and 4 bases at J; junction bases unmatched: 4. This CDR3 spans 14 amino acids. CDR3 residues: CASSLQGVRTEAFF. CDR3 DNA sequence: TGTGCCAGCAGCTTACAGGGGGTGCGCACTGAAGCTTTCTTT.

The V call is TRBV6-5, the J call TRBJ2-2; D perhaps matches TRBD1 (7 bases). The CDR3 has 16 amino acids. Germline lookup yields CDR1 MNHEY and CDR2 SVGAGI. Trimming took 2 bases from V and 1 from J, leaving 11 bases between them. The CDR3 spells CASSYGQGGNTGELFF. The CDR3 nucleotides read TGTGCCAGCAGTTACGGGCAGGGGGGGAACACCGGGGAGCTGTTTTTT.

The chain uses TRBV20-1 and TRBJ2-1; weak D call: TRBD2 (6 bases). Germline V gene lookup returns CDR1 DFQATT and CDR2 SNEGSKA (reference sequence). V dropped 0 bases and J dropped 2 bases, with 11 bases sitting between them. The CDR3 has 15 residues. The DNA for the CDR3 is TGCAGTGCTAGAGATAATGGACTACCCTACAATGAGCAGTTCTTC. Residues: CSARDNGLPYNEQFF.

This chain joins TRBV4-1 and TRBJ2-2; 8 bases align to TRBD1. This CDR3 region has 16 residues. Trimming removed 2 bases from V and 4 bases from J; junction bases left unmatched: 6. CDR1 and CDR2 (germline): MGHRA, YSYEKL. CDR3 sequence: CASSQFAGGVTGELFF. CDR3 sequence (DNA): TGCGCCAGCAGCCAATTTGCAGGGGGCGTCACCGGGGAGCTGTTTTTT.

The rearrangement links TRBV25-1 to TRBJ2-1; a weak D match, TRBD1 (5 bases). Trimming removed 9 bases from V and 0 bases from J, with 24 bases in between. CDR3 size: 18 residues. CDR1 is MGHDK and CDR2 is SYGVNS in the germline V gene. The CDR3 nucleotides are TGTGCCAGTCAAGCCTCCACGGCAGGGTATACCTCCTACAATGAGCAGTTCTTC. Protein sequence: CASQASTAGYTSYNEQFF. The full variable domain, rest sourced from reference TRBV25-1 and TRBJ2-1, is EADIYQTPRYLVIGTGKKITLECSQTMGHDKMYWYQQDPGMELHLIHYSYGVNSTEKGDLSSESTVSRIRTEHFPLTLESARPSHTSQYLCASQASTAGYTSYNEQFFGPGTRLTVL.

This clonotype has only a few counts. This chain uses TRBV20-1 with TRBJ2-1, with D possibly TRBD1 on 6 matching bases. Germline V gene sequence: CDR1 DFQATT, CDR2 SNEGSKA (reference sequence). The CDR3 has 13 residues. V lost 5 bases and J lost 3, with 11 bases in between. CDR3 in amino acids: CSADPGHYNEQFF. The CDR3 DNA reads TGCAGTGCTGACCCGGGACACTACAATGAGCAGTTCTTC.

This clonotype was detected ten times or more. This chain uses TRBV9 with TRBJ2-1, with 10 bases that match TRBD2. Germline V gene lookup returns CDR1 SGDLS and CDR2 YYNGEE. V dropped 3 bases and J dropped 3; count of bases not matched to a gene: 6. The length of the CDR3 is 16 residues. In nucleotides, the CDR3 is TGTGCCAGCAGCGCCCGGACTAGCGGCTACTACAATGAGCAGTTCTTC. Encoded protein: CASSARTSGYYNEQFF.

This clonotype was counted between two and nine times. The rearrangement links TRBV28 to TRBJ2-3; no clear D gene. V gave up 3 bases and J gave up 5 bases, with 6 bases separating them. Germline lookup yields CDR1 MDHEN and CDR2 SYDVKM. CDR3 length: 12 residues. The CDR3 spells CASSLSLDTQYF. In DNA form, the CDR3 reads TGTGCCAGCAGTTTGAGTCTAGATACGCAGTATTTT.

This chain uses TRBV7-2 with TRBJ2-3; 7 nucleotides agree with TRBD2. CDR1 is SGHTA, CDR2 FQGNSA, per germline. The CDR3 has 14 amino acids. J was trimmed by 4 bases and V by 5 bases; bases with no gene match: 6. The CDR3 loop is CASSQPGGSDTQYF. In nucleotides, the CDR3 is TGTGCCAGCAGCCAACCGGGAGGCTCAGATACGCAGTATTTT.

This clonotype was observed a few times. The chain combines TRBV12-3 or TRBV12-4 with TRBJ2-3, with 10 bases fitting TRBD2. The J segment lost 4 bases and the V segment lost 7 bases, leaving 8 bases of the junction unmatched. This CDR3 is 15 amino acids long. The CDR3 loop reads CASTFSGRKADTQYF. DNA for the CDR3: TGTGCCAGCACCTTTAGCGGGAGGAAGGCAGATACGCAGTATTTT.